Listed here is a single T cell receptor beta chain. Clones were sequenced by immunoSEQ multiplex PCR, and TCRdb holds only the in-frame ones, with some missing. This sample has about 41,000 clones, with about 89% found just once. These data originate in a study of T cell changes during pregnancy in multiple sclerosis. Trimming took 1 base from V and 2 from J, leaving 11 bases between them. The CDR3 runs 16 residues. Germline CDR1 reads MGHDK; CDR2 reads SYGVNS. The rearrangement uses TRBV25-1 and TRBJ1-4; D may be TRBD1 (5 bases). The TCR sequence derives from a female donor with multiple sclerosis, enrolled in a pregnancy study. Sequenced material: CD4+ T cells from peripheral blood mononuclear cells, taken in the first trimester of pregnancy. CDR3 nucleotides: TGTGCCAGCAGTGAATGGGGACTCTCGACTAATGAAAAACTGTTTTTT. Residues: CASSEWGLSTNEKLFF.